This section outlines one TCR beta chain sequence together with its context. CDR1 is LGHNA, CDR2 YNFKEQ, per germline. The CDR3 covers 15 residues. A second PCR, run for roughly 7 to 11 cycles, used a sample-barcoded 5' primer plus a J-beta primer mix. MiXCR, applied by TCRdb to the 5' RACE reads, yields one record per CDR3 protein. The sample lists roughly 680,000 distinct CDR3 sequences; about half were seen once. This specimen comes from a study of blood T cells in healthy people across ages. This clonotype was sampled from a woman aged 60-75 years in good health. Sequenced input: blood. The V call is TRBV4-2, the J call TRBJ2-5, with a weak D call TRBD1 (5 bases). The J call may be mistaken, given a closer DNA end match to TRBJ2-7. The DNA of the CDR3 is TGTGCCAGCAGACAGACGGAGCAGGGCCTTTACGAGCAGTACTTC. It encodes CASRQTEQGLYEQYF.